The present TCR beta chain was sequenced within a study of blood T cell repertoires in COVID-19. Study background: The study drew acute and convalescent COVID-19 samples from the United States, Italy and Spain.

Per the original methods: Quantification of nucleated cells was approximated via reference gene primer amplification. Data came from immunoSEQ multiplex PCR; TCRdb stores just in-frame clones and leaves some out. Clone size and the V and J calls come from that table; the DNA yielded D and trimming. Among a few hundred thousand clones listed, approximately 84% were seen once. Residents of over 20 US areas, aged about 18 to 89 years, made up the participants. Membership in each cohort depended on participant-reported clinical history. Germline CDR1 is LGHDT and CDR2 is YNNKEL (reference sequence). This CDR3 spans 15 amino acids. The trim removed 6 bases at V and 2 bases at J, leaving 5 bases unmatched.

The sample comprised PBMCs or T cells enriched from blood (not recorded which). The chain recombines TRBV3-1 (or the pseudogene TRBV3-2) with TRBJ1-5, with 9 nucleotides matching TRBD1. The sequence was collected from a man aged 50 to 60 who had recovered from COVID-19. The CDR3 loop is CASSTTGGGNQPQHF. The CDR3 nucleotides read TGTGCCAGCAGTACCACAGGGGGCGGCAATCAGCCCCAGCATTTT.